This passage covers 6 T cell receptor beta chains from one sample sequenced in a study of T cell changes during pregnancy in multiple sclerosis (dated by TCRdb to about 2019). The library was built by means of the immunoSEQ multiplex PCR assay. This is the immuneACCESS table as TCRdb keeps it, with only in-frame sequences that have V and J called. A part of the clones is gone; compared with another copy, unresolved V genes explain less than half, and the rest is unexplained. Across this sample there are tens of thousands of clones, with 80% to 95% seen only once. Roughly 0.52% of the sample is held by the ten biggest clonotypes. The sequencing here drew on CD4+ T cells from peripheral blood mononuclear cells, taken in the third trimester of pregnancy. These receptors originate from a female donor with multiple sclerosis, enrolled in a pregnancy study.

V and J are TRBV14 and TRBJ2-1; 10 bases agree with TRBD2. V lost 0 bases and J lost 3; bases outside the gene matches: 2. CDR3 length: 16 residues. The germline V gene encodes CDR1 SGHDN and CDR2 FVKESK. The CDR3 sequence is CASSQDRLAGYNEQFF. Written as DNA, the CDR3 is TGTGCCAGCAGCCAAGATCGACTAGCGGGCTACAATGAGCAGTTCTTC.

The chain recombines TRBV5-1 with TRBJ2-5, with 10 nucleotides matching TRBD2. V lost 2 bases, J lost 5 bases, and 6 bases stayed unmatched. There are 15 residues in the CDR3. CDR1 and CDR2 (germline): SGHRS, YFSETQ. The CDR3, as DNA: TGCGCCAGCAGCTTAGCGGGAGGGCCGGGGGAGACCCAGTACTTC. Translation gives CASSLAGGPGETQYF.

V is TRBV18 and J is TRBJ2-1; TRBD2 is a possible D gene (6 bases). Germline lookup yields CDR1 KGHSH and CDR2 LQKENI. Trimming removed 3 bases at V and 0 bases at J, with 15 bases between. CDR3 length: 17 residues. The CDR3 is CASSPQVSGSSYNEQFF. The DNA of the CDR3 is TGTGCCAGCTCACCCCAAGTTAGCGGCAGCTCCTACAATGAGCAGTTCTTC.

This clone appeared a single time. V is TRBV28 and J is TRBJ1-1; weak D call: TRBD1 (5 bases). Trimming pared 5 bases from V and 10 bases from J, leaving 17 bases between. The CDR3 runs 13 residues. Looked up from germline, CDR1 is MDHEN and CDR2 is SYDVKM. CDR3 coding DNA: TGTGCCAGCAGTCTCCGGCCAACCCAGGGAGCTTTCTTT. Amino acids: CASSLRPTQGAFF. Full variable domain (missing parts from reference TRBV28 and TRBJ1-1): DVKVTQSSRYLVKRTGEKVFLECVQDMDHENMFWYRQDPGLGLRLIYFSYDVKMKEKGDIPEGYSVSREKKERFSLILESASTNQTSMYLCASSLRPTQGAFFGQGTRLTVV.

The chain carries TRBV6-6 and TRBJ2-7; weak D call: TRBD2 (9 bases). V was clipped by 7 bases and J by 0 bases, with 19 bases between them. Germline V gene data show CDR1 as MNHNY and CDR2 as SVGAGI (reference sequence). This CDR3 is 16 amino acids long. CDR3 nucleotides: TGTGCCAGCACCAGGGGGCTAGCGGGAAGCTCCTACGAGCAGTACTTC. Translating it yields CASTRGLAGSSYEQYF.

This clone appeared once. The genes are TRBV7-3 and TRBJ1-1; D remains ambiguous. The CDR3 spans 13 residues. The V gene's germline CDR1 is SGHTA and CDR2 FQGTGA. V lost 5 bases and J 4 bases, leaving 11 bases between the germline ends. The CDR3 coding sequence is TGTGCCAGCAGCCCCCGGGTGAGCACTGAAGCTTTCTTT. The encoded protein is CASSPRVSTEAFF.